This section outlines one TCR beta chain sequence together with its context. Negative isolation was applied to CD8+ and CD4+ T cells, and FACS enrichment was applied to TEMRA cells. The length of the CDR3 is 16 residues. V was cut by 5 bases and J by 9 bases, with 24 bases left in between. In germline, CDR1 is SEHNR, CDR2 FQNEAQ (reference sequence). This entry is derived from a study of CD8 T cells in Susac syndrome. A quantity of 0.5 to 1 ug RNA underwent reverse transcription using random hexamers. Multiplex PCR with immunoSEQ amplified the TCR beta CDR3 across 54 Vbeta and 13 Jbeta. TCRdb itself ran the immunoSEQ multiplex PCR reads through MiXCR, one entry per CDR3 protein. The sample consists of some 300,000 distinct CDR3 sequences, approximately 85% of them appearing once.

This TCR was recovered from a human donor with multiple sclerosis. Sequenced input: CD8+ T cells from PBMCs. The chain carries TRBV7-9 and TRBJ2-3; the D gene could be TRBD1 or TRBD2 (6 bases each). The CDR3 reads CASSNPRQGGPLTQYF. CDR3 DNA: TGTGCCAGCAGCAACCCACGGCAAGGGGGGCCTTTGACGCAGTATTTT.